These 30 T cell receptor beta chains share one sample of origin, sequenced in a study of control samples from healthy donors and cancer patients. The data were produced by immunoSEQ multiplex PCR, yet TCRdb's version contains in-frame clones alone and is incomplete. The sample yields roughly 21,000 clones, about 85% seen once. Input material: PBMCs. The receptors were gathered from a man in his sixties with colorectal cancer.

The chain couples TRBV12-3 or TRBV12-4 to TRBJ1-1; D gene unclear. V was cut by 6 bases and J by 1 base, with 9 bases left in between. The length of the CDR3 is 13 residues. The CDR3 region is CASSRNRNTEAFF. The CDR3 nucleotides are TGTGCCAGCAGCCGCAACAGGAACACTGAAGCTTTCTTT.

This chain joins TRBV18 and TRBJ1-2; no definite D call. The germline gives CDR1 KGHSH, CDR2 LQKENI. This CDR3 comprises 13 residues. V was clipped by 5 bases and J by 4 bases, with 11 bases between them. CDR3: CASSLTTVYGYTF. The CDR3 bases are TGTGCCAGCTCATTAACGACGGTCTATGGCTACACCTTC.

The chain combines TRBV5-1 with TRBJ2-5, with a tentative D call TRBD1 (6 bases). CDR1 and CDR2 (germline): SGHRS, YFSETQ. Trimming pared 1 base from V and 1 base from J, leaving 8 bases between. The CDR3 totals 14 residues. CDR3 nucleotides: TGCGCCAGCAGCTTGTGGACAGCCCAAGAGACCCAGTACTTC. This translates into CASSLWTAQETQYF.

The chain uses TRBV12-3 or TRBV12-4 and TRBJ2-5; 8 bases agree with TRBD2. CDR3 size: 13 residues. V lost 6 bases, J lost 1 base, and 1 base stayed unmatched. Written as DNA, the CDR3 is TGTGCCAGCAGCGGGGGGGCCCAAGAGACCCAGTACTTC. This translates into CASSGGAQETQYF.

The chain uses TRBV25-1 and TRBJ1-4; 8 bases agree with TRBD1. Germline values: CDR1 MGHDK, CDR2 SYGVNS. The CDR3 is 16 amino acids. V was pared by 8 bases and J by 5 bases, with 13 bases of the junction left unmatched. The chain's CDR3 is CASEPHRGVMNEKLFF. The CDR3 DNA is TGTGCCAGCGAGCCCCACAGGGGGGTAATGAATGAAAAACTGTTTTTT.

This clone has a single count. The V gene is TRBV19, the J gene TRBJ2-1, with D maybe TRBD2 (6 bases). This CDR3 spans 12 amino acids. V was trimmed by 7 bases and J by 8 bases, leaving 12 bases between them. The germline V gene has CDR1 LNHDA and CDR2 SQIVND (reference sequence). The CDR3 bases are TGTGCCAGTAAGTACGGGGAGGATGAGCAGTTCTTC. This translates into CASKYGEDEQFF.

The chain recombines TRBV2 with TRBJ1-2, with 9 bases matching TRBD1. The CDR3 totals 15 residues. V dropped 4 bases and J dropped 7; count of bases not matched to a gene: 10. The V gene's germline CDR1 is SNHLY and CDR2 FYNNEI. CDR3 bases: TGTGCCAGCAGTGGCTGGGACAGGGAAAGGATTGGCTACACCTTC. It codes for CASSGWDRERIGYTF. The full variable domain, completed using reference TRBV2 and TRBJ1-2, is EPEVTQTPSHQVTQMGQEVILRCVPISNHLYFYWYRQILGQKVEFLVSFYNNEISEKSEIFDDQFSVERPDGSNFTLKIRSTKLEDSAMYFCASSGWDRERIGYTFGSGTRLTVV.

The rearrangement joins TRBV21-1 to TRBJ1-2. TRBV21-1 is a documented pseudogene. The CDR3 sequence is 14 residues long. The CDR3 region has the DNA TGTGCCAGCAGCAAAGGGGAGGGGAACTATGGCTACACCTTC. Protein product: CASSKGEGNYGYTF.

J is TRBJ2-5 and V is TRBV7-2; TRBD2 aligns across 12 bases. After removal of 7 bases from V and 2 bases from J, the junction contained 5 bases not matched to a gene. The CDR3 is 15 residues long. CDR1 is SGHTA and CDR2 is FQGNSA in the germline V gene. CDR3 in DNA: TGTGCCAGCACTTCTGGACTAGCGGGGCAAGAGACCCAGTACTTC. Translation: CASTSGLAGQETQYF.

This clone occurred a few times. The chain's CDR3 is CASRNSGNTIYF. The CDR3, as DNA: TGTGCCAGTAGAAACAGTGGAAACACCATATATTTT. This chain links TRBV19 with TRBJ1-3; D not certain. The germline V gene encodes CDR1 LNHDA and CDR2 SQIVND (reference sequence). Deletions cut 6 bases from V and 3 bases from J, with 6 bases between. CDR3 length: 12 amino acids.

This chain uses TRBV18 with TRBJ2-6; D is perhaps TRBD1 (6 bases). V was cut by 1 base and J by 0 bases, with 13 bases left in between. The CDR3 sequence is 18 residues long. Germline V gene data show CDR1 as KGHSH and CDR2 as LQKENI. The chain's CDR3 is CASSPLTGFHSGANVLTF. The CDR3 DNA reads TGTGCCAGCTCACCACTGACAGGATTCCACTCTGGGGCCAACGTCCTGACTTTC.

The gene calls are TRBV6-2 or TRBV6-3 and TRBJ2-2, with 8 bases identical to TRBD2. V shed 0 bases and J 5 bases; nucleotides not matched to a gene: 2. This CDR3 spans 15 amino acids. Germline V CDR1 and CDR2: MNHEY, SVGEGT. The CDR3 is CASSYSGLDTGELFF. Here the CDR3 DNA reads TGTGCCAGCAGTTACTCGGGACTAGATACCGGGGAGCTGTTTTTT.

V gene TRBV30 combines with J gene TRBJ1-5, with D possibly TRBD1 on 6 matching bases. The CDR3 runs 13 residues. Between the trimmed V and J ends, which lost 3 bases and 7 bases, there was a span of 13 bases. The germline V gene has CDR1 GTSNPN and CDR2 SVGIG (reference sequence). This chain's CDR3 is CAWSATRGQPQHF. CDR3 DNA: TGTGCCTGGAGCGCGACAAGGGGGCAGCCCCAGCATTTT.

This clone showed up just a few times. The gene calls are TRBV7-2 and TRBJ2-2; D gene uncertain. This CDR3 contains 11 residues. From germline, CDR1 is SGHTA and CDR2 FQGNSA. The V gene lost 7 bases and the J gene lost 5 bases, with 5 bases spanning the gap. CDR3 nucleotides: TGTGCCAGCATCGGAACCGGGGAGCTGTTTTTT. The encoded protein is CASIGTGELFF.

Only a few counts were recorded for this clone. This chain uses TRBV19 with TRBJ1-2, with TRBD1 as a possible D gene (5 bases). Trimming left V 3 bases short and J 5 bases short, with 19 bases between. CDR3 size: 16 residues. From germline, CDR1 is LNHDA and CDR2 SQIVND (reference sequence). CDR3 loop: CASSIAGPQAGYGYTF. The CDR3 nucleotides read TGTGCCAGTAGTATTGCAGGGCCGCAGGCGGGATATGGCTACACCTTC.

V is TRBV11-3 and J is TRBJ1-5, with D uncertain. Trimming left V 2 bases short and J 5 bases short, with 13 bases between. CDR1 is SGHNT and CDR2 is YENEEA in the germline V gene. The CDR3 runs to 15 residues. CDR3 bases: TGTGCCAGCAGCTTATGGGCTGCTCATCATCAGCCCCAGCATTTT. Its translation is CASSLWAAHHQPQHF.

V gene TRBV19 combines with J gene TRBJ2-2; D remains ambiguous. The CDR3 has 13 residues. Per the germline V gene, CDR1 is LNHDA and CDR2 is SQIVND (reference sequence). Between the trimmed V and J ends, which lost 5 bases and 4 bases, there was a span of 8 bases. The CDR3 spells CASSWPVTGELFF. The CDR3 coding sequence is TGTGCCAGTAGTTGGCCAGTCACCGGGGAGCTGTTTTTT.

The chain combines TRBV5-1 with TRBJ2-7; perhaps D is TRBD1 or TRBD2 (6 bases each). Trimming took off 0 bases at V and 2 bases at J, with 12 bases between the two ends. The CDR3 contains 15 residues. Germline values: CDR1 SGHRS, CDR2 YFSETQ. CDR3 loop: CASSLEQGGTYEQYF. As DNA, the CDR3 is TGCGCCAGCAGCTTGGAACAGGGAGGAACCTACGAGCAGTACTTC. The variable domain in full, with the rest retrieved from reference TRBV5-1 and TRBJ2-7, is KAGVTQTPRYLIKTRGQQVTLSCSPISGHRSVSWYQQTPGQGLQFLFEYFSETQRNKGNFPGRFSGRQFSNSRSEMNVSTLELGDSALYLCASSLEQGGTYEQYFGPGTRLTVT.

This chain links TRBV7-8 with TRBJ1-3; TRBD1 matches at 9 bases. Germline assignment: CDR1 SGHVS and CDR2 FQNEAQ. V lost 8 bases to trimming and J lost 0 bases; unmatched junction nucleotides: 14. CDR3 length: 18 residues. CDR3: CASARQGVSPTSGNTIYF. The CDR3 nucleotides read TGTGCCAGCGCACGACAGGGGGTCAGTCCTACCTCTGGAAACACCATATATTTT.

The chain carries TRBV7-2 and TRBJ1-1; tentatively, D is TRBD1 (5 bases). CDR3 length: 14 amino acids. Between the trimmed V and J ends, which lost 1 base and 5 bases, there was a span of 11 bases. CDR1 and CDR2 from the germline V gene are SGHTA and FQGNSA. The CDR3 DNA follows: TGTGCCAGCAGCTTAGGTGGGGGTTGGACTGAAGCTTTCTTT. The encoded protein is CASSLGGGWTEAFF.

This sequence joins TRBV18 and TRBJ2-3; D might be TRBD2 (5 bases). The length of the CDR3 is 15 residues. Germline CDR1 KGHSH, CDR2 LQKENI. V was trimmed by 2 bases and J by 5 bases, leaving 14 bases between them. CDR3 sequence (DNA): TGTGCCAGCTCACCAATTCGAGTCGGGAAAGATACGCAGTATTTT. Its translation is CASSPIRVGKDTQYF.

Only one count was recorded for this clone. The genes are TRBV19 and TRBJ1-1; possibly TRBD1 for D (5 bases). This CDR3 region has 18 residues. V lost 4 bases and J lost 0, with 21 bases in between. Germline V gene data show CDR1 as LNHDA and CDR2 as SQIVND (reference sequence). The CDR3 sequence: CASSTPLSEGSVNTEAFF. The CDR3 coding sequence is TGTGCCAGTAGTACTCCCCTTTCAGAGGGGTCGGTGAACACTGAAGCTTTCTTT.

CDR3 region: CATSTGIYQPQHF. As DNA, the CDR3 is TGTGCCACCAGCACCGGGATCTATCAGCCCCAGCATTTT. J is TRBJ1-5 and V is TRBV15; D not certain. Germline CDR1 is LNHNV and CDR2 is YYDKDF (reference sequence). The V end was cut by 4 bases, the J end by 5 bases, with 9 bases between. CDR3 size: 13 residues.

The chain is built from TRBV7-6 and TRBJ2-5; 8 bases map to TRBD1. Per germline, CDR1 SGHVS and CDR2 FNYEAQ. With V trimmed by 4 bases and J by 2 bases, 6 bases remained unmatched. The CDR3 is made up of 15 amino acids. The CDR3 spells CASSSRQGAQETQYF. The CDR3 DNA follows: TGTGCCAGCAGCTCCCGGCAGGGGGCTCAAGAGACCCAGTACTTC.

This chain uses TRBV5-1 with TRBJ1-6; D gene unclear. Germline values: CDR1 SGHRS, CDR2 YFSETQ. This CDR3 has 15 residues. Trimming pared 1 base from V and 7 bases from J, leaving 12 bases between. The CDR3, as DNA: TGCGCCAGCAGCTTGAATCTAGGACCCAATTCACCCCTCCACTTT. Protein: CASSLNLGPNSPLHF. The full variable domain, with the rest looked up from reference TRBV5-1 and TRBJ1-6, is KAGVTQTPRYLIKTRGQQVTLSCSPISGHRSVSWYQQTPGQGLQFLFEYFSETQRNKGNFPGRFSGRQFSNSRSEMNVSTLELGDSALYLCASSLNLGPNSPLHFGNGTRLTVT.

This chain joins TRBV5-6 and TRBJ2-2; 12 bases line up with TRBD2. CDR1 and CDR2 (germline): SGHDT, YYEEEE. Trimming cost V 0 bases and J 1 base; bases outside gene matches: 4. This CDR3 contains 18 residues. CDR3 nucleotides: TGTGCCAGCAGCTTGGCACTAGCGGGGGGCGAGAACACCGGGGAGCTGTTTTTT. Amino acid sequence: CASSLALAGGENTGELFF.

About this clone itself: It is unclear where the CDR3 begins or ends on the DNA, so no DNA is shown, and the CDR3 is as TCRdb lists it. The chain joins TRBV6-4 to TRBJ2-2; the table's D call, TRBD2, was not checked against the DNA. The germline gives CDR1 MRHNA, CDR2 SNTAGT. The CDR3 sequence runs 14 residues, both termini included. CDR3 in amino acids: CASSSSANTGELFF.

The V gene is TRBV27, the J gene TRBJ1-1; tentative D call: TRBD1 (6 bases). Per germline, CDR1 MNHEY and CDR2 SMNVEV (reference sequence). This CDR3 has 17 residues. Trimming cost V 3 bases and J 2 bases, with 19 bases left between them. The DNA for the CDR3 is TGTGCCAGCAGTTTGGCCCGATCGATGACAGGTAACACTGAAGCTTTCTTT. Encoded protein: CASSLARSMTGNTEAFF.

The V gene is TRBV19, the J gene TRBJ2-5; D assignment may be TRBD1 or TRBD2 (6 bases each). From germline, CDR1 is LNHDA and CDR2 SQIVND (reference sequence). The CDR3 contains 14 residues. The germline V and J ends were trimmed by 1 base and 4 bases, with 10 bases remaining between them. For the CDR3, the DNA is TGTGCCAGTAGTATAGCGGGGGCCGGAGAGACCCAGTACTTC. Its translation is CASSIAGAGETQYF. The full variable domain, with the rest looked up from reference TRBV19 and TRBJ2-5, is DGGITQSPKYLFRKEGQNVTLSCEQNLNHDAMYWYRQDPGQGLRLIYYSQIVNDFQKGDIAEGYSVSREKKESFPLTVTSAQKNPTAFYLCASSIAGAGETQYFGPGTRLLVL.

The chain links TRBV4-3 to TRBJ1-1; perhaps TRBD1 as D (6 bases). Per the germline V gene, CDR1 is LGHNA and CDR2 is YSLEER. CDR3 size: 15 residues. The germline V and J ends were trimmed by 0 bases and 9 bases, with 17 bases remaining between them. DNA for the CDR3: TGCGCCAGCAGCCAAGAAGGTTGGACAGTCAGTAAAGCTTTCTTT. This sequence encodes CASSQEGWTVSKAFF.